Listed below are T cell receptor beta chains from one sample, sequenced in a study of cytomegalovirus exposure and HLA in healthy donors. Method: immunoSEQ multiplex PCR; TCRdb's copy keeps in-frame clones and lacks some. This repertoire shows 95,000 to 110,000 clones, over 75% found once; its top ten account for roughly 4.9%. The sequenced sample was PBMCs. These receptors came from a woman under 30 in good health and CMV-seropositive. CDR3s include the opening cysteine and the closing phenylalanine or tryptophan. Fields, in order: J gene, CDR3 length, D gene, clone size, V gene, CDR3 protein, CDR3 DNA. A D gene is named only where the DNA matches it firmly. The listing skips clone size in some rows; elsewhere it reads once, few, many or a size class.

TRBJ2-7 17 TRBD2 . TRBV2 CASSVPPSVSGRYEQYF TGTGCCAGCAGTGTTCCCCCCTCCGTTAGCGGGAGATACGAGCAGTACTTC
TRBJ1-1 15 . . TRBV7-6 CASSLAWPLNTEAFF TGTGCCAGCAGCTTAGCGTGGCCCTTGAACACTGAAGCTTTCTTT
TRBJ2-5 14 . . TRBV25-1 CASSFRGGEETQYF TGTGCCAGCAGTTTCCGCGGCGGGGAAGAGACCCAGTACTTC
TRBJ2-7 16 . . TRBV5-6 CASSAFGVKASYEQYF TGTGCCAGCAGCGCCTTTGGAGTGAAAGCCTCCTACGAGCAGTACTTC
TRBJ2-1 21 TRBD1 . TRBV5-3 CARSSNPPGTARKKRYNEQFF TGTGCCAGAAGCTCCAACCCCCCCGGGACAGCGAGAAAGAAACGCTACAATGAGCAGTTCTTC
TRBJ1-2 12 TRBD1 . TRBV28 CASTGGASGYTF TGTGCCAGCACAGGGGGCGCGAGTGGCTACACCTTC
TRBJ1-4 15 TRBD1 . TRBV19 CASSPGDRQNEKLFF TGTGCCAGTAGTCCAGGGGACAGACAAAATGAAAAACTGTTTTTT
TRBJ2-3 12 . . TRBV10-1 CASSDLISTQYF TGCGCCAGCAGTGATCTTATTAGTACGCAGTATTTT
TRBJ2-1 16 . . TRBV5-6 CASRTARGSRDTEQFF TGTGCCAGCAGGACAGCGAGGGGGAGTCGGGACACTGAGCAGTTCTTC
TRBJ2-3 15 TRBD2 . TRBV5-1 CASSYPAGSTDTQYF TGCGCCAGCAGCTATCCAGCGGGAAGCACAGATACGCAGTATTTT
TRBJ2-2 15 . . TRBV19 CASSLGGANTGELFF TGTGCCAGTAGTTTGGGGGGAGCGAACACCGGGGAGCTGTTTTTT
TRBJ2-3 12 . . TRBV9 CASSTYTDTQYF TGTGCCAGCAGCACCTACACAGATACGCAGTATTTT
TRBJ2-2 16 . . TRBV9 CASSSIREPNTGELFF TGTGCCAGCAGCTCTATCCGAGAGCCCAACACCGGGGAGCTGTTTTTT
TRBJ2-1 13 . . TRBV6-5 CASRASSYNEQFF TGTGCCAGCAGGGCAAGTTCCTACAATGAGCAGTTCTTC
TRBJ2-2 15 TRBD1 . TRBV14 CASSNRDRVTGELFF TGTGCCAGCAGCAACCGGGACAGGGTTACCGGGGAGCTGTTTTTT
TRBJ2-5 15 TRBD2 . TRBV28 CASSRLGLAGETQYF TGTGCCAGCAGTCGATTGGGACTAGCCGGAGAGACCCAGTACTTC
TRBJ1-5 15 TRBD1 . TRBV10-3 CATSTGGESNQPQHF TGTGCCACTTCGACAGGGGGAGAGAGCAATCAGCCCCAGCATTTT
TRBJ1-1 13 . few TRBV6-1 CASSESGISEAFF TGTGCCAGCAGTGAATCCGGGATTAGCGAAGCTTTCTTT
TRBJ2-1 13 TRBD2 . TRBV30 CAWKLAGGNEQFF TGTGCCTGGAAGTTAGCGGGTGGCAATGAGCAGTTCTTC
TRBJ1-2 14 . . TRBV12-1 CASSNSGGYDGYTF TGTGCCAGCAGCAACTCAGGGGGCTACGATGGCTACACCTTC
TRBJ2-7 14 TRBD2 once TRBV27 CASSFSGATYEQYF TGTGCCAGCAGTTTTAGCGGGGCCACCTACGAGCAGTACTTC
TRBJ1-4 15 . few TRBV6-1 CASLRGAGSNEKLFF TGTGCCAGCCTGCGGGGGGCGGGTAGTAACGAAAAACTGTTTTTT
TRBJ1-5 14 TRBD1 . TRBV29-1 CSVAGTGTNQPQHF TGCAGCGTGGCCGGGACAGGGACAAATCAGCCCCAGCATTTT
TRBJ2-5 14 . . TRBV18 CASSPPPVQETQYF TGTGCCAGCTCACCACCCCCGGTGCAAGAGACCCAGTACTTC
TRBJ2-7 14 TRBD2 few TRBV27 CASSGTSGSYEQYF TGTGCCAGCAGCGGGACTAGCGGATCCTACGAGCAGTACTTC
TRBJ2-7 13 . . TRBV15 CATSGLQGSEQYF TGTGCCACCAGCGGGCTACAGGGTTCCGAGCAGTACTTC
TRBJ1-1 13 . once TRBV19 CASSILGVTEAFF TGTGCCAGTAGTATCTTAGGGGTGACTGAAGCTTTCTTT
TRBJ2-7 20 TRBD2 few TRBV13 CASSLGPPLAGSRGAYEQYF TGTGCCAGCAGCTTAGGCCCCCCGCTAGCGGGAAGTCGGGGGGCCTACGAGCAGTACTTC
TRBJ2-1 16 TRBD2 few TRBV10-3 CAINEGLAGGHNEQFF TGTGCCATCAACGAGGGACTAGCGGGAGGCCACAATGAGCAGTTCTTC
TRBJ1-2 13 . . TRBV7-3 CASSLNPASGYTF TGTGCCAGCAGCTTAAACCCCGCGTCTGGCTACACCTTC
TRBJ2-1 18 TRBD2 . TRBV10-2 CASSESVAGVRWYNEQFF TGCGCCAGCAGTGAGTCTGTAGCGGGAGTTCGGTGGTACAATGAGCAGTTCTTC
TRBJ2-3 14 . . TRBV21-1 CASSKGPHTDTQYF TGTGCCAGCAGCAAAGGGCCCCACACAGATACGCAGTATTTT
TRBJ2-1 16 TRBD2 once TRBV11-3 CASSFSGTSGLGEQFF TGTGCCAGCAGCTTCAGTGGGACTAGTGGTTTGGGTGAGCAGTTCTTC
TRBJ2-5 17 TRBD2 . TRBV7-8 CASSLDGLAGEGETQYF TGTGCCAGCAGCTTAGACGGGCTAGCGGGAGAGGGAGAGACCCAGTACTTC
TRBJ2-7 11 . few TRBV2 CASKASYEQYF TGTGCCAGCAAAGCCTCCTACGAGCAGTACTTC
TRBJ2-1 15 TRBD1 . TRBV10-1 CASSDLKGADNEQFF TGCGCCAGCAGTGATCTAAAGGGGGCAGACAATGAGCAGTTCTTC
TRBJ1-1 13 . few TRBV30 CAWTGTYYTEAFF TGTGCCTGGACCGGGACTTACTACACTGAAGCTTTCTTT
TRBJ2-7 16 TRBD1 once TRBV4-1 CASSPRGDRGTYEQYF TGCGCCAGCAGCCCCCGGGGGGACAGGGGAACCTACGAGCAGTACTTC
TRBJ2-3 16 TRBD1 . TRBV5-6 CASSPQGLRGTDTQYF TGTGCCAGCAGTCCACAGGGGTTACGTGGCACAGATACGCAGTATTTT
TRBJ2-7 14 TRBD1 . TRBV2 CASMGQGSSYEQYF TGTGCCAGCATGGGACAGGGGTCCTCCTACGAGCAGTACTTC
TRBJ2-3 16 . . TRBV30 CAWSDQNSGSTDTQYF TGTGCCTGGAGTGATCAGAATAGCGGAAGCACAGATACGCAGTATTTT
TRBJ2-7 13 . . TRBV7-3 CASSLSSQHEQYF TGTGCCAGCAGCTTATCCAGTCAACACGAGCAGTACTTC
TRBJ2-3 15 . once TRBV6-1 CASSRSTFPTDTQYF TGTGCCAGCAGTAGATCCACATTCCCCACAGATACGCAGTATTTT
TRBJ2-7 15 TRBD2 few TRBV28 CASRGASGSMYEQYF TGTGCCAGCAGGGGTGCTAGCGGGAGCATGTACGAGCAGTACTTC
TRBJ2-5 15 . . TRBV9 CASSVGGSSQETQYF TGTGCCAGCAGCGTAGGAGGGAGTAGCCAAGAGACCCAGTACTTC